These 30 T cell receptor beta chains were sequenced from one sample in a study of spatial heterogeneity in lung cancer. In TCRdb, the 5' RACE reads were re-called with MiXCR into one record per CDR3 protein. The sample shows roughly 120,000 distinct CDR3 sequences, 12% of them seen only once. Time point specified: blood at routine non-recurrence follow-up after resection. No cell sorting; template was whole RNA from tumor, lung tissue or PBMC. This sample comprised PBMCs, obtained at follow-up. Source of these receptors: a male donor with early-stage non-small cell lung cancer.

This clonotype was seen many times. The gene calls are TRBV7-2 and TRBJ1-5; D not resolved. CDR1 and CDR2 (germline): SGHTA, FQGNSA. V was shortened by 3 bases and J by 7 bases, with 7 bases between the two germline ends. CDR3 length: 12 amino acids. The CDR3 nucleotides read TGTGCCAGCAGCTTCTCTAGGCAGCCCCAGCATTTT. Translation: CASSFSRQPQHF.

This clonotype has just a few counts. As DNA, the CDR3 is TGTGCCTGGAGTACAGGGACTGGCTACACCTTC. Translation gives CAWSTGTGYTF. The chain is built from TRBV30 and TRBJ1-2; TRBD1 is a possible D gene (6 bases). The CDR3 covers 11 residues. Germline V CDR1 and CDR2: GTSNPN, SVGIG (reference sequence). V was shortened by 2 bases and J by 7 bases, with 8 bases between the two germline ends.

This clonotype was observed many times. The DNA of the CDR3 is TGCAGTGCTAGTACTACGAGGGCTCGGGAGCAGTTCTTC. This gives the protein CSASTTRAREQFF. The chain is built from TRBV20-1 and TRBJ2-1, with D possibly matching TRBD2 (5 bases). V was shortened by 3 bases and J by 10 bases, with 16 bases between the two germline ends. Germline CDR1 DFQATT, CDR2 SNEGSKA (reference sequence). This CDR3 contains 13 residues.

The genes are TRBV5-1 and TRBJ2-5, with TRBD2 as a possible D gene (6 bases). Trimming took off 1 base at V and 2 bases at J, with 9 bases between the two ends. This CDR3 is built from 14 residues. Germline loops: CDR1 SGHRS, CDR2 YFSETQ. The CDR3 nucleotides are TGCGCCAGCAGCTTGACGGCGGGACAAGAGACCCAGTACTTC. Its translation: CASSLTAGQETQYF.

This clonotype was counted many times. The CDR3 here is CASSLRQSSYEQYF. In nucleotides, the CDR3 is TGTGCCAGCAGCCTACGACAGAGCTCCTACGAGCAGTACTTC. The V gene is TRBV11-2, the J gene TRBJ2-7, with D possibly being TRBD1 (5 bases). This CDR3 spans 14 amino acids. V was cut by 5 bases and J by 0 bases, with 11 bases left in between. Germline assignment: CDR1 SGHAT and CDR2 FQNNGV.

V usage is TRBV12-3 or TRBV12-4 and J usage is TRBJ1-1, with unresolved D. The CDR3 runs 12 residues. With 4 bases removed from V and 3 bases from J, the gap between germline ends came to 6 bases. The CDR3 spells CASSSRDTEAFF. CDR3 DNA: TGTGCCAGCAGTTCTCGGGACACTGAAGCTTTCTTT.

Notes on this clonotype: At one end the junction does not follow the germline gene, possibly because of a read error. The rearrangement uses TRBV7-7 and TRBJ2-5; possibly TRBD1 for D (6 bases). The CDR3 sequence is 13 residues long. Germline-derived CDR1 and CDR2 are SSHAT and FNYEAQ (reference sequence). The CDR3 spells CASSPKEQGSQYF. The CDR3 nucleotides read TGTGCTAGCAGCCCGAAGGAGCAGGGGTCCCAGTACTTC. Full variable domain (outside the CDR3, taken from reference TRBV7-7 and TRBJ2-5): GAGVSQSPRYKVTKRGQDVTLRCDPISSHATLYWYQQALGQGPEFLTYFNYEAQPDKSGLPSDRFSAERPEGSISTLTIQRTEQRDSAMYRCASSPKEQGSQYFGPGTRLLVL.

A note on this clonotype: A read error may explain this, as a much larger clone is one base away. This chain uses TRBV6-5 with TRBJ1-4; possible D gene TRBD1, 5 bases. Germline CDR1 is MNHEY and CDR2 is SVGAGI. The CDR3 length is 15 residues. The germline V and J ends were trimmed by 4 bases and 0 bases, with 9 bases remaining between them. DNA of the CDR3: TGTGCCAGCAGTTGGTGGGGGTCAACTAATGAAAAACTGTTTTTT. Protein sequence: CASSWWGSTNEKLFF.

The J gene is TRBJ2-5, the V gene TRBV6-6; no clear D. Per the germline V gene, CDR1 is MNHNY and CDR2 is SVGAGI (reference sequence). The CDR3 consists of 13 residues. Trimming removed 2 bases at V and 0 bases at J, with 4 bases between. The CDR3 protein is CASSYSHQETQYF. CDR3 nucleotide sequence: TGTGCCAGCAGTTACAGCCACCAAGAGACCCAGTACTTC.

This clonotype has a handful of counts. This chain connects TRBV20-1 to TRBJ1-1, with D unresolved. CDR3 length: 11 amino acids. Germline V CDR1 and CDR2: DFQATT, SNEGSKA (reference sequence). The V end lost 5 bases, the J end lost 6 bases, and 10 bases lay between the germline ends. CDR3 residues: CSAPKGAEAFF. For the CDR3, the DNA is TGCAGTGCTCCTAAGGGAGCTGAAGCTTTCTTT.

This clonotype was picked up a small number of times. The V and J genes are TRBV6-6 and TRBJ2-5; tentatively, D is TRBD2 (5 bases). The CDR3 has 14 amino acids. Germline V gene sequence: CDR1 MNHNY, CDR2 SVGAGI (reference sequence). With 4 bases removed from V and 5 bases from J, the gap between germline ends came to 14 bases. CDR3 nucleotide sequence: TGTGCCAGCAGTTCGCGTATCGGGATGGAGACCCAGTACTTC. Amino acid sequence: CASSSRIGMETQYF.

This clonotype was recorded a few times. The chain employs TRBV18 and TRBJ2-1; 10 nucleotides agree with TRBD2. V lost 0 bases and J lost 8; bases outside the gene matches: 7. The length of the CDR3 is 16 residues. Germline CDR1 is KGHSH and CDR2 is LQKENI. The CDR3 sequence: CASSPPWLAGVDEQFF. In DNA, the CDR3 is TGTGCCAGCTCACCACCGTGGCTAGCGGGGGTCGATGAGCAGTTCTTC.

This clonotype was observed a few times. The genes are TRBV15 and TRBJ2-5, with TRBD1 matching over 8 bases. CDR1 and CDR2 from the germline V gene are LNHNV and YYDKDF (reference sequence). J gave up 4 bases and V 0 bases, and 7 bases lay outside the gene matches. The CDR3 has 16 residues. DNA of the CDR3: TGTGCCACCAGCAGAGATCAGGGGGCTTTGGGAGAGACCCAGTACTTC. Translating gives CATSRDQGALGETQYF. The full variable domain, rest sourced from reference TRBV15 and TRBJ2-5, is DAMVIQNPRYQVTQFGKPVTLSCSQTLNHNVMYWYQQKSSQAPKLLFHYYDKDFNNEADTPDNFQSRRPNTSFCFLDIRSPGLGDTAMYLCATSRDQGALGETQYFGPGTRLLVL.

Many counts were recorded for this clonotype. CDR3 loop: CASRQGYNSPLHF. The DNA of the CDR3 is TGTGCCAGCCGACAGGGGTATAATTCACCCCTCCACTTT. This chain uses TRBV28 with TRBJ1-6; 8 bases line up with TRBD1. With 8 bases clipped from V and 4 bases from J, the junction kept 1 base outside the gene matches. This CDR3 comprises 13 residues. Germline V lookup: CDR1 MDHEN, CDR2 SYDVKM.

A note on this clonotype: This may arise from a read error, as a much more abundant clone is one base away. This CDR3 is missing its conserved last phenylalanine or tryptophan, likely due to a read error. Here the CDR3 reads CVHRNTEAFL. Written as DNA, the CDR3 is TGCGTACACAGGAACACTGAAGCTTTCCTT. The J gene is TRBJ1-1, the V gene TRBV20-1; D unclear. Germline V lookup: CDR1 DFQATT, CDR2 SNEGSKA (reference sequence). The CDR3 covers 10 residues.

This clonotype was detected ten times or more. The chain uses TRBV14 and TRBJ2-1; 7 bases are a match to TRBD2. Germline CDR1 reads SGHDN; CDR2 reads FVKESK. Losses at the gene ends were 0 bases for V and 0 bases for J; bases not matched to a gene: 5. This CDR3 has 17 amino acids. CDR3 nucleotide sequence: TGTGCCAGCAGCCAAGATGTGGCGGGGGTCTCCTACAATGAGCAGTTCTTC. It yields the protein CASSQDVAGVSYNEQFF.

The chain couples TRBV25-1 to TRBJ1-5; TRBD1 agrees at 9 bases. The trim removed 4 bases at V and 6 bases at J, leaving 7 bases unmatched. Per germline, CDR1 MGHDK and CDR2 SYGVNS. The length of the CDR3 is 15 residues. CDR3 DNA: TGTGCCAGCAGTGCAACAGGGGGCGGGGGTCAGCCCCAGCATTTT. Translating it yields CASSATGGGGQPQHF.

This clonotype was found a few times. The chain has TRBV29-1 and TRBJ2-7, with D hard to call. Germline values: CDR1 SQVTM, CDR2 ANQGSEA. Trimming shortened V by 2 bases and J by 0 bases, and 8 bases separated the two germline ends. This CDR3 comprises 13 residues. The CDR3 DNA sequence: TGCAGCGTTGAAACTCGGACCTCCTACGAGCAGTACTTC. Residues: CSVETRTSYEQYF.

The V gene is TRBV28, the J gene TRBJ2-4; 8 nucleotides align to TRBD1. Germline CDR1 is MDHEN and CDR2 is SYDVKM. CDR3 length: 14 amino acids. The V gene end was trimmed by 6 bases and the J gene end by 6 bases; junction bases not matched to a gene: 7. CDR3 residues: CASSQGQGGNIQYF. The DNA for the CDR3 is TGTGCCAGCAGCCAAGGACAGGGTGGAAACATTCAGTACTTC.

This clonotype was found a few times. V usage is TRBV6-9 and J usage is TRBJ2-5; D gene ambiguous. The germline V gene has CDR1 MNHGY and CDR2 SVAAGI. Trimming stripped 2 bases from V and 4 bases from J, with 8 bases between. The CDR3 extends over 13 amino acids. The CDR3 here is CASSYREGETQYF. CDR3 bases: TGTGCCAGCAGTTATAGGGAAGGAGAGACCCAGTACTTC.

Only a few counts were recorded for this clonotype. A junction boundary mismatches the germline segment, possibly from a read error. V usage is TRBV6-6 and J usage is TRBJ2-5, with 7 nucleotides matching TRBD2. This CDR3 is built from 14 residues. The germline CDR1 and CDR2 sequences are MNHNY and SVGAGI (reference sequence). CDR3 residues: CASSAGTTREAQYF. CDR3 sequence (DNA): TGTGCCAGCAGCGCCGGGACTACAAGAGAGGCCCAGTACTTC.

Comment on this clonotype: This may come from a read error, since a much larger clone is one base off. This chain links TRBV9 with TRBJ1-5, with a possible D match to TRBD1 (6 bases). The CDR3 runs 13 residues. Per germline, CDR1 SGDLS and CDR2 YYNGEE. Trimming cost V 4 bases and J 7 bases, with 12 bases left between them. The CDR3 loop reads CASSPGGSQPQHF. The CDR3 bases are TGTGCCAGCAGCCCCGGGGGCAGCCAGCCCCAGCATTTT.

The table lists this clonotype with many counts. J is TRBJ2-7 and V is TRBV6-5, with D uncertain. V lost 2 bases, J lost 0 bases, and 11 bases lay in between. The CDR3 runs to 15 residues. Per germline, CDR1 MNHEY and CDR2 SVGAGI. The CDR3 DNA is TGTGCCAGCAGTTACCAGGACGACCTCTCCTACGAGCAGTACTTC. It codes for CASSYQDDLSYEQYF.

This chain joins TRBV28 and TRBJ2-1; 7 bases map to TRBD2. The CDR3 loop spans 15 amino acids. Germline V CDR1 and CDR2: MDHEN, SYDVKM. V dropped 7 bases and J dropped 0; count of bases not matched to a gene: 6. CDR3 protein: CASISRGGSYNEQFF. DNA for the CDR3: TGTGCCAGCATCTCCCGCGGGGGCTCCTACAATGAGCAGTTCTTC.

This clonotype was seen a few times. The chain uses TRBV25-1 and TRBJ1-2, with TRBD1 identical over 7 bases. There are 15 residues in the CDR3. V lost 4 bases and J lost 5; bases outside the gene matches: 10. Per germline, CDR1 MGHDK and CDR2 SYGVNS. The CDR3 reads CASSAPGQVFYGYTF. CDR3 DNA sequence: TGTGCCAGCAGTGCTCCTGGACAGGTCTTTTATGGCTACACCTTC.

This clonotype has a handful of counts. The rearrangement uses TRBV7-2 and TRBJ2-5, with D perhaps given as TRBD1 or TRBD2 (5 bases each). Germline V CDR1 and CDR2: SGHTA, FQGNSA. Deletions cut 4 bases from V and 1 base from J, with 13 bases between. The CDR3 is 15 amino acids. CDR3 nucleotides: TGTGCCAGCAGCTACAGTCCAGGGACCCAAGAGACCCAGTACTTC. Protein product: CASSYSPGTQETQYF.

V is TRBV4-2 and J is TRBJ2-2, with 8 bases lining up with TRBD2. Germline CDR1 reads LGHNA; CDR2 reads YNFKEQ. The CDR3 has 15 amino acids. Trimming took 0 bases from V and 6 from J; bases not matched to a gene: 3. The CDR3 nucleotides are TGTGCCAGCAGCCAAGAACTAGCGGACTCCGGGGAGCTGTTTTTT. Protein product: CASSQELADSGELFF.

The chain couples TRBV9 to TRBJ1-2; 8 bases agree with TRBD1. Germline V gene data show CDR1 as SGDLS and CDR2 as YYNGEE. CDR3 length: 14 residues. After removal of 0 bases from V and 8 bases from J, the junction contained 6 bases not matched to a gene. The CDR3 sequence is CASSVVGTGGGYTF. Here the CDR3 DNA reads TGTGCCAGCAGCGTAGTTGGGACAGGCGGCGGCTACACCTTC.

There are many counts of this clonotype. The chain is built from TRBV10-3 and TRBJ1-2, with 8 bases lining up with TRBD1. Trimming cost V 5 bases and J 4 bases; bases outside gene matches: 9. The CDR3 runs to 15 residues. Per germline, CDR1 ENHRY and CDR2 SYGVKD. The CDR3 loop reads CAISYGQGSSYGYTF. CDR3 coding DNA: TGTGCCATCAGTTATGGACAGGGCAGCAGCTATGGCTACACCTTC.

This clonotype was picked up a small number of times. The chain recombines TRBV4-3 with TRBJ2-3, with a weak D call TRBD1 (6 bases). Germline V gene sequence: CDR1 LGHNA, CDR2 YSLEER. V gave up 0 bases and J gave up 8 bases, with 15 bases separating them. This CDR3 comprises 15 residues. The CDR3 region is CASSQDRGRGSTQYF. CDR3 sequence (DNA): TGCGCCAGCAGCCAAGATAGGGGCAGGGGCAGTACGCAGTATTTT.